The 8 T cell receptor beta chains below were found in one sample sequenced in a study of beta chain features in type 1 diabetes (dated by TCRdb to 2017 to 2018). The library was made by the immunoSEQ multiplex PCR assay. The entire isolated RNA was reverse transcribed using the High Capacity cDNA Reverse Transcription Kit, and thus expressed TCRB transcripts were sequenced. The table was pulled from immuneACCESS by TCRdb, which kept in-frame rearrangements only. Such tables lose some clones; where checked, under half of the loss comes from unresolved V genes, and the rest has no known cause. This sample holds some 190,000 clones; almost 8% were observed only once. Jointly, the top ten make up 0.5% of the sample. Findings and caveats that apply to the study as a whole: In all four CD4+ subsets, TCRB CDR3 length was moderately but significantly shorter in type 1 diabetes patients.

Their antigen targets remain unknown. Material: central memory CD4+ T cells from blood. Receptor source: a man between 18 and 29 years old with type 1 diabetes.

This clone was detected a few times. The rearrangement links TRBV13 to TRBJ2-4; 14 positions agree with TRBD2. Germline CDR1 is PRHDT and CDR2 is FYEKMQ (reference sequence). J was trimmed by 10 bases and V by 5 bases; bases with no gene match: 7. This CDR3 region has 15 residues. DNA of the CDR3: TGTGCCAGCAGCCCCGGACTAGCGGGGGGTCAAATTCAGTACTTC. Its translation is CASSPGLAGGQIQYF. The variable domain in full, with the rest retrieved from reference TRBV13 and TRBJ2-4, is AAGVIQSPRHLIKEKRETATLKCYPIPRHDTVYWYQQGPGQDPQFLISFYEKMQSDKGSIPDRFSAQQFSDYHSELNMSSLELGDSALYFCASSPGLAGGQIQYFGAGTRLSVL.

This rearrangement joins TRBV5-1 to TRBJ2-2; TRBD1 matches at 8 bases. V shed 6 bases and J 4 bases; nucleotides not matched to a gene: 8. The CDR3 is 15 residues long. Germline V gene lookup returns CDR1 SGHRS and CDR2 YFSETQ. CDR3 bases: TGCGCCAGCAAGACTCAGGGGGCGAGCACCGGGGAGCTGTTTTTT. This gives the protein CASKTQGASTGELFF. Full variable domain (outside the CDR3, taken from reference TRBV5-1 and TRBJ2-2): KAGVTQTPRYLIKTRGQQVTLSCSPISGHRSVSWYQQTPGQGLQFLFEYFSETQRNKGNFPGRFSGRQFSNSRSEMNVSTLELGDSALYLCASKTQGASTGELFFGEGSRLTVL.

This clone was picked up many times. Other nucleotide sequences in the sample specify the same CDR3. V and J are TRBV29-1 and TRBJ1-5; D is perhaps TRBD1 (6 bases). CDR3 length equals 13 residues. Germline lookup yields CDR1 SQVTM and CDR2 ANQGSEA. V was clipped by 6 bases and J by 3 bases, with 12 bases between them. CDR3: CSVGGGNNQPQHF. The CDR3 DNA follows: TGCAGCGTGGGAGGGGGAAACAATCAGCCCCAGCATTTT.

The sample holds a few counts of this clone. The chain links TRBV7-9 to TRBJ1-5; TRBD1 might be the D (5 bases). Germline V lookup: CDR1 SEHNR, CDR2 FQNEAQ (reference sequence). Between the trimmed V and J ends, which lost 5 bases and 4 bases, there was a span of 9 bases. The CDR3 is made up of 13 amino acids. CDR3 sequence (DNA): TGTGCCAGCAGCCCACAGGCTAATCAGCCCCAGCATTTT. Protein product: CASSPQANQPQHF.

In its sample, this clone was seen a few times. CDR3 amino acids: CASSLAGTANSPLHF. DNA for the CDR3: TGTGCCAGCAGCTTAGCAGGGACAGCTAATTCACCCCTCCACTTT. The J gene is TRBJ1-6, the V gene TRBV7-9; 7 bases agree with TRBD1. Germline CDR1 and CDR2: SEHNR and FQNEAQ (reference sequence). V gave up 0 bases and J gave up 6 bases; unmatched junction bases: 2. The length of the CDR3 is 15 residues.

The V gene is TRBV27, the J gene TRBJ1-6; TRBD1 matches 9 bases. Germline loops: CDR1 MNHEY, CDR2 SMNVEV (reference sequence). The CDR3 length is 18 residues. Losses at the gene ends were 1 base for V and 5 bases for J; bases not matched to a gene: 9. In nucleotides, the CDR3 is TGTGCCAGCAGTTTATATTCTTACGGGACAGGGAATAATTCACCCCTCCACTTT. Amino acid sequence: CASSLYSYGTGNNSPLHF.

This clone appeared a few times. The rearrangement joins TRBV30 to TRBJ2-2, with D maybe TRBD2 (5 bases). Germline values: CDR1 GTSNPN, CDR2 SVGIG (reference sequence). V was cut by 3 bases and J by 1 base, with 15 bases left in between. The length of the CDR3 is 16 residues. CDR3 loop: CAWSGGRSGNTGELFF. The CDR3 nucleotides are TGTGCCTGGAGCGGCGGGCGTTCCGGGAACACCGGGGAGCTGTTTTTT.

The rearrangement uses TRBV10-2 and TRBJ1-5; 7 nucleotides agree with TRBD1. The germline V gene has CDR1 WSHSY and CDR2 SAAADI. J gave up 3 bases and V 4 bases, and 3 bases lay outside the gene matches. The CDR3 runs to 14 residues. The chain's CDR3 is CASSGTGHNQPQHF. The CDR3 DNA reads TGCGCCAGCAGTGGGACAGGTCACAATCAGCCCCAGCATTTT.